One TCR beta chain is described in this entry. From germline, CDR1 is MNHEY and CDR2 SMNVEV (reference sequence). The germline V and J ends were trimmed by 2 bases and 6 bases, with 27 bases remaining between them. This CDR3 comprises 19 residues. Healthy HIV-negative adults without recent acute infections or vaccinations served as donors. The sample is drawn from a study of shared clonotypes between healthy human individuals. Overall study context: The study drew on a couple of women and three men aged 18 to 49 as donors.

Assay: immunoSEQ multiplex PCR; the TCRdb copy retains only in-frame clones and omits some. The repertoire has a few million clones, around 94% of them found once; the top ten carry 0.14%. The sequencing sample was made of naive CD4+ T cells sorted from blood. Sample subset: CD45RA+ positively selected. The V call is TRBV27, the J call TRBJ2-3, with TRBD2 as a possible D gene (5 bases). This sequence originates from a man in his late teens or twenties in good health. In nucleotides, the CDR3 is TGTGCCAGCAGTTTACGCCGAGTTCGCGGGCCCGCTTTCGAGGATACGCAGTATTTT. Its protein is CASSLRRVRGPAFEDTQYF.